These T cell receptor beta chains were read from a single sample in a study of T cells after yellow fever vaccination. MiXCR, run by TCRdb on the 5' RACE reads, gives a single entry per CDR3 protein. The table has some 29,000 distinct CDR3 sequences, around 5% seen once. The starting material was CD8+ T cells sorted from PBMCs, obtained 10 days after the yellow fever booster vaccination. These receptors were obtained from a man aged 25 to 45 who received the YFV17D yellow fever vaccine. CDR3s include the opening cysteine and the closing phenylalanine or tryptophan. The D gene is left open where the match is weak. Rows may omit the clone size; those that give it use once, few, many or a size class.

D: TRBD2
length: 14
J: TRBJ2-3
V: TRBV28
size: many
DNA: TGTGCCATCAGGACTAGCGGGAGTGGGGGTACGCAGTATTTT
CDR3: CAIRTSGSGGTQYF

D: TRBD1
length: 14
J: TRBJ1-2
V: TRBV5-4
size: many
DNA: TGTGCCAGCAGCTTGGAGGGACAGGGGCGAGGCTACACCTTC
CDR3: CASSLEGQGRGYTF

D: .
length: 13
J: TRBJ2-5
V: TRBV29-1
size: many
DNA: TGCAGCGTTGAAGATGCAGAAATCAGGGCCCAGTACTTC
CDR3: CSVEDAEIRAQYF

D: TRBD2
length: 17
J: TRBJ2-1
V: TRBV27
size: many
DNA: TGTGCCAGCAGTTTCCTCGGGACTAGCGGAGATCACAATGAGCAGTTCTTC
CDR3: CASSFLGTSGDHNEQFF

D: .
length: 14
J: TRBJ2-7
V: TRBV14
size: many
DNA: TGTGCCAGCAGCCGAGACAGTCTTTCCTACGAGCAGTACTTC
CDR3: CASSRDSLSYEQYF

D: .
length: 14
J: TRBJ2-5
V: TRBV20-1
size: many
DNA: TGCAGTGCAAGGGCGGGATCGGGACGAGAGACCCAGTACTTC
CDR3: CSARAGSGRETQYF

D: .
length: 15
J: TRBJ1-1
V: TRBV9
size: many
DNA: TGTGCCAGCAGCGTAGGAGAACCCATGAACACTGAAGCTTTCTTT
CDR3: CASSVGEPMNTEAFF

D: .
length: 13
J: TRBJ2-7
V: TRBV19
size: many
DNA: TGTGCCAGTAGTAGTCTACCCTCCTACGAGCAGTACTTC
CDR3: CASSSLPSYEQYF

D: .
length: 11
J: TRBJ2-7
V: TRBV7-2
size: many
DNA: TGTGCCAGCAGCCCTCTTGCTGAGCAGTACTTC
CDR3: CASSPLAEQYF

D: TRBD2
length: 14
J: TRBJ2-7
V: TRBV10-3
size: many
DNA: TGTGCCATCAGGACTAGCGGGTTTACCTACGAGCAGTACTTC
CDR3: CAIRTSGFTYEQYF

D: .
length: 11
J: TRBJ1-1
V: TRBV29-1
size: many
DNA: TGCAGCGTTGGAGTGAACACTGAAGCTTTCTTT
CDR3: CSVGVNTEAFF

D: .
length: 14
J: TRBJ2-7
V: TRBV3-1
size: many
DNA: TGTGCCAGCAGCCCCTACGTGGCAGCCTACGAGCAGTACTTC
CDR3: CASSPYVAAYEQYF

D: .
length: 14
J: TRBJ1-2
V: TRBV28
size: .
DNA: TGTGCCAGCGGACCCACGGGACACAACTATGGCTACACCTTC
CDR3: CASGPTGHNYGYTF

D: .
length: 14
J: TRBJ2-7
V: TRBV19
size: few
DNA: TGTGCCAGTAGTATAGGCGGCGGCTCCTACGAGCAGTACTTC
CDR3: CASSIGGGSYEQYF

D: .
length: 14
J: TRBJ2-7
V: TRBV5-1
size: many
DNA: TGCGCCAGCAGCGCCTCGGGAGCGAACTACGAGCAGTACTTC
CDR3: CASSASGANYEQYF

D: .
length: 13
J: TRBJ2-7
V: TRBV5-4
size: many
DNA: TGTGCCAGCAGCATGGACTCACCTGACGAGCAGTACTTC
CDR3: CASSMDSPDEQYF

D: TRBD1
length: 15
J: TRBJ2-1
V: TRBV7-9
size: many
DNA: TGTGCCAGCAGCTTCTCACAGGGGTTATACAATGAGCAGTTCTTC
CDR3: CASSFSQGLYNEQFF

D: TRBD2
length: 14
J: TRBJ2-7
V: TRBV5-1
size: many
DNA: TGCGCCAGCAGCATTAGCGGGAGTGACTACGAGCAGTACTTC
CDR3: CASSISGSDYEQYF

D: .
length: 11
J: TRBJ2-7
V: TRBV5-1
size: many
DNA: TGCGCCAGCAGCTTGGGGCCCGAGCAGTACTTC
CDR3: CASSLGPEQYF

D: TRBD2
length: 15
J: TRBJ2-7
V: TRBV10-1
size: many
DNA: TGCGCCAGCAGTGATATAGCGGGAGGGTTCGACGAGCAGTACTTC
CDR3: CASSDIAGGFDEQYF

D: .
length: 15
J: TRBJ2-2
V: TRBV11-1
size: many
DNA: TGTGCCAGCAGCTCGGACCCCACGAACACCGGGGAGCTGTTTTTT
CDR3: CASSSDPTNTGELFF

D: TRBD1
length: 15
J: TRBJ2-3
V: TRBV7-2
size: many
DNA: TGTGCCAGCAGCTCCCAGGACAGGGACACAGATACGCAGTATTTT
CDR3: CASSSQDRDTDTQYF